This is a list of T cell receptor beta chains from one sample in a study of cytomegalovirus exposure and HLA in healthy donors. Produced via immunoSEQ multiplex PCR; TCRdb's table is partial and in-frame only. The sample lists approximately 160,000 clones; 65% to 90% were seen once. The sample consisted of PBMCs. These receptors were taken from a human donor in good health. CDR3s include the opening cysteine and the closing phenylalanine or tryptophan. A D gene is named only where the DNA matches it firmly. Clone size is given for some rows only: seen once, a few or many times, or a class if the clone is expanded.

size	D	J	V	CDR3	DNA
once	TRBD1	TRBJ2-7	TRBV6-5	CASSRQGAEQYF	TGTGCCAGCAGTAGACAGGGGGCCGAGCAGTACTTC
.	.	TRBJ1-6	TRBV4-3	CASSQGRNSPLHF	TGCGCCAGCAGCCAGGGCAGAAATTCACCCCTCCACTTT
few	.	TRBJ2-7	TRBV12-5	CASGLTGHGEQYF	TGTGCTAGTGGTTTGACAGGACACGGCGAGCAGTACTTC
.	TRBD1	TRBJ1-1	TRBV6-1	CASSERTGRTEAFF	TGTGCCAGCAGTGAACGGACAGGGAGGACTGAAGCTTTCTTT
.	.	TRBJ1-1	TRBV6-5	CASSYNQGAGGEAFF	TGTGCCAGCAGTTACAATCAGGGTGCTGGGGGCGAAGCTTTCTTT
few	.	TRBJ1-2	TRBV5-1	CASSHPDSHYGYTF	TGCGCCAGCAGCCACCCGGACAGCCACTATGGCTACACCTTC
few	.	TRBJ1-2	TRBV6-5	CASSSLYGYTF	TGTGCCAGCAGTTCCTTATATGGCTACACCTTC
.	.	TRBJ1-6	TRBV21-1	CASSSRRTSSYNSPLHF	TGTGCCAGCAGCAGTCGGAGGACGAGCTCCTATAATTCACCCCTCCACTTT
.	.	TRBJ1-1	TRBV6-5	CASSREGVNTEAFF	TGTGCCAGCAGCCGAGAGGGGGTGAACACTGAAGCTTTCTTT
.	.	TRBJ1-2	TRBV11-2	CASSLDGFYGYTF	TGTGCCAGCAGCTTAGACGGGTTCTATGGCTACACCTTC
.	TRBD2	TRBJ2-5	TRBV18	CASSVKAGGQETQYF	TGTGCCAGCTCAGTGAAGGCGGGGGGTCAAGAGACCCAGTACTTC